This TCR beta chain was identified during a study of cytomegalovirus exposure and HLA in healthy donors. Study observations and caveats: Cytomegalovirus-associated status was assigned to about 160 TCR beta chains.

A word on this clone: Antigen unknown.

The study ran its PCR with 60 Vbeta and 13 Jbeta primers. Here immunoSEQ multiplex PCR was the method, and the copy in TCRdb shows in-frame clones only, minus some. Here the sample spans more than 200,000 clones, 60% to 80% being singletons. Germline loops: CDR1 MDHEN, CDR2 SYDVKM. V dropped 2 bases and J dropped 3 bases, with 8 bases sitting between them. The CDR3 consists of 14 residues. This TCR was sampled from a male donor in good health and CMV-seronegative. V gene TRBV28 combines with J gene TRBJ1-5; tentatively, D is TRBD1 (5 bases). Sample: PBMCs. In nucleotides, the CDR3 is TGTGCCAGCAGTTTACCGGGGGACAATCAGCCCCAGCATTTT. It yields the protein CASSLPGDNQPQHF.